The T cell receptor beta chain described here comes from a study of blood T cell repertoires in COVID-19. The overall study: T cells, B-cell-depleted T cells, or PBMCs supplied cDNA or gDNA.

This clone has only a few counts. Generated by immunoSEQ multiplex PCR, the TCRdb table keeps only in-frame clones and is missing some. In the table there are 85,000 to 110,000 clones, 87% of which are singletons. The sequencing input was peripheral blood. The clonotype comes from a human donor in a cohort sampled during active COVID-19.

The CDR3, as DNA: TGTGCCAGCAAAACAGCCCCAGCCAAAAACATTCAGTACTTC. This codes for CASKTAPAKNIQYF. The chain joins TRBV7-2 to TRBJ2-4; no firm D call. The CDR3 spans 14 residues. The V end lost 7 bases, the J end lost 0 bases, and 10 bases lay between the germline ends. CDR1 is SGHTA, CDR2 FQGNSA, per germline.